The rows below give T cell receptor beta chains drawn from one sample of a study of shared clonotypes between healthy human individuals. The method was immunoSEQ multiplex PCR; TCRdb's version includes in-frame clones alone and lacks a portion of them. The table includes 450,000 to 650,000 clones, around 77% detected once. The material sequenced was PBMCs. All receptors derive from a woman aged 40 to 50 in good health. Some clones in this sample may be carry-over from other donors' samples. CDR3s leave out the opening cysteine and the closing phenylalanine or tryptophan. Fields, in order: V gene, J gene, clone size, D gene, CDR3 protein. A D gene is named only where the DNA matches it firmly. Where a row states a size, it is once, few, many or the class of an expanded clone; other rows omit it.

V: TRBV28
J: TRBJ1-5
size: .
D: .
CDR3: ASSLAGPRGQPQH

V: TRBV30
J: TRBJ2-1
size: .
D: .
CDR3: AWTGTVYNEQF

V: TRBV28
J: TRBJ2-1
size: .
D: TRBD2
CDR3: ASRRASGRFSYNEQF

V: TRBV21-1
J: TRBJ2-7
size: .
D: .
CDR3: AVSSGSYEQY

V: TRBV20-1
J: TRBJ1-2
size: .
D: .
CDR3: SVGTAYGYT

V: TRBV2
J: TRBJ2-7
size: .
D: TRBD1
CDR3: ASTAGGSYEQY

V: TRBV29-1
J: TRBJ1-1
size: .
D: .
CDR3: SVARAGEAF

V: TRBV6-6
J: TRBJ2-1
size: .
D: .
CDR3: ASSYGPYNEQF

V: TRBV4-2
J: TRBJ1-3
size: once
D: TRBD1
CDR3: ASSQGQGGGNTIY

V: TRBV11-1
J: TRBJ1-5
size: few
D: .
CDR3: ASSLDDNQPQH

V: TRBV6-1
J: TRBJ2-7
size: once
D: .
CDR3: ASSEGAYHEQY

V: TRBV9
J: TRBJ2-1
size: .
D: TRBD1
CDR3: ASSGTGGTYNEQF

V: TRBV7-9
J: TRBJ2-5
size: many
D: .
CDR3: ASSSVGRVETQY

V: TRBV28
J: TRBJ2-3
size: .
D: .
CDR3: ASNVLPGVSTDTQY

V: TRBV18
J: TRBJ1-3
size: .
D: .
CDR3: ASSPDKSSGNTIY

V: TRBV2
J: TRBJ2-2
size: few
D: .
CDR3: ASLYAGELF

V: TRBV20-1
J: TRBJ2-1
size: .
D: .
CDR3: SANYNEQF

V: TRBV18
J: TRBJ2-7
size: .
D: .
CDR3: ASSPSAGVTYEQY

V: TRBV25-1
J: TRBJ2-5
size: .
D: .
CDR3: ASRDRRTQETQY

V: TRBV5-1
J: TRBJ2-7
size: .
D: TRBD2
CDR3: ASSRGLAGNYEQY

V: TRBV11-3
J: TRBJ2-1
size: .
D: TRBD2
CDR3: ASSLGTSVGNEQF

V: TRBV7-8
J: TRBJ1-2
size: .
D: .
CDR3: ASSPADDMRGGYT

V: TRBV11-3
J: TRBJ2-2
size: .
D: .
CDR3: ASSHRGGSGELF

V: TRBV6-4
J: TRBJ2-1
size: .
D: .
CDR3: ASSPRSGGNEQF

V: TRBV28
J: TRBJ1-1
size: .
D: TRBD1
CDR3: ASSLDRPPFMNTEAF

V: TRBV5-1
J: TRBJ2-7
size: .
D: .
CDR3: ASSPAPSSSYEQY

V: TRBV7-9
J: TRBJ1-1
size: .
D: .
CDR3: ASSSHQGRGNTEAF

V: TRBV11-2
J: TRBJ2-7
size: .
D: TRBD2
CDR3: ASSLSGRRYEQY

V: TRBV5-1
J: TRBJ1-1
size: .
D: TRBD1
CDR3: ASSTQGAHTEAF